This TCR beta chain was recovered during a study of shared clonotypes between healthy human individuals. Assay: immunoSEQ multiplex PCR; the TCRdb copy retains only in-frame clones and omits some. This table holds approximately 710,000 clones, about nine tenths found once. This CDR3 comprises 14 residues. V was cut by 0 bases and J by 9 bases, with 13 bases left in between. Germline values: CDR1 SGDLS, CDR2 YYNGEE. Sequencing was performed on memory CD8+ T cells from PBMCs. As to subset: CD45RO+ cells pooled with CCR7-negative TemRA cells. The rearrangement uses TRBV9 and TRBJ2-1; D ambiguous. This TCR was recovered from a man younger than 30 in good health. Some clones in this sample may be carry-over from other donors' samples. CDR3 sequence: CASSVAGNQGEQFF. The CDR3 DNA follows: TGTGCCAGCAGCGTAGCTGGCAACCAAGGTGAGCAGTTCTTC.